This T cell receptor (beta chain) was profiled in a study of blood T cell repertoires in COVID-19. Looking at the study overall: The origin of the acute and convalescent COVID-19 samples was the United States, Italy and Spain. T cells, B-cell-depleted T cells, or PBMCs provided the cDNA or gDNA that served as material.

Authors' processing steps: Amplification of reference gene primers was used by the study to estimate nucleated cell counts. The repertoire was sequenced with immunoSEQ multiplex PCR; TCRdb's copy has only in-frame clones and lacks some. V, J and clone size derive from that table, while D and trimming were established from the DNA sequence. The data show about 150,000 clones, around four fifths seen once. V dropped 2 bases and J dropped 5 bases, with 15 bases sitting between them. This CDR3 has 15 residues. Germline-derived CDR1 and CDR2 are LGHDT and YNNKEL (reference sequence). The sequencing sample was made of peripheral blood. This sequence joins TRBV3-1 (or the pseudogene TRBV3-2) and TRBJ2-5; a possible D gene is TRBD2 (5 bases). The receptor was isolated from a woman aged 35 to 49 with active or convalescent COVID-19. In nucleotides, the CDR3 is TGTGCCAGCAGCCAATCGGTGTCGGGGAGCGAGACCCAGTACTTC. As protein: CASSQSVSGSETQYF.